Sequencing of this TCR beta chain was carried out in a study of T-cell memory formation after mild COVID-19. Across the whole study: The TCR clusters were mostly specific to one donor. Study findings and constraints: Confirmation of SARS-CoV-2 specificity was lacking for second-wave clones peaking day 37. Contracting clones, day 15 to 85, had balanced CD4/CD8, and later expanders favored CD4+.

5'RACE with constant-segment primers built TCRalpha and TCRbeta cDNA libraries with UMIs. TCRdb fed the 5' RACE reads into MiXCR, producing one record per CDR3 protein. The profile shows 90,000 to 120,000 distinct CDR3 sequences, 13% to 15% of them singletons. The CDR3 totals 13 residues. V gave up 5 bases and J gave up 7 bases, with 15 bases separating them. Germline loops: CDR1 SGHRS, CDR2 YFSETQ. This clonotype was counted a few times. Antigen unknown. Sequencing was carried out using PBMCs or a T cell subset sorted from them (not recorded which). This chain joins TRBV5-1 and TRBJ1-2; D gene ambiguous. This TCR came from a man younger than 35 who had mild COVID-19 (a few samples of this study predate the infection). Cell type and time point are not known. This chain's CDR3 is CASRAVADFGYTF. DNA of the CDR3: TGCGCCAGCAGGGCGGTTGCGGATTTTGGCTACACCTTC.